This T cell receptor beta chain appears in the sequencing data of a study of cytomegalovirus exposure and HLA in healthy donors. Whole-study results and caveats: Cytomegalovirus association was listed for approximately 150 TCR beta chains. Prediction of most subjects' HLA-A and HLA-B alleles by TCR beta sequences was reportedly accurate. Later genetic work tied a missense DCLRE1C variant to beta-chain V and J trimming.

Regarding donors, all were healthy bone marrow donors. 60 Vbeta and 13 Jbeta primers were used in PCR. Clones were read by immunoSEQ multiplex PCR, and TCRdb kept only the in-frame ones, dropping some. Among nearly 110,000 clones, roughly three quarters were seen once, and the ten largest hold approximately 2.4%. Comments on this clone: The target antigen is unknown.

V lost 0 bases and J lost 9; bases outside the gene matches: 3. This CDR3 is built from 15 residues. The V gene's germline CDR1 is SGDLS and CDR2 YYNGEE. The sequence came from a man between 18 and 35 years old in good health and CMV-seronegative. The chain uses TRBV9 and TRBJ2-1, with 13 bases lining up with TRBD2. Sequences were obtained from PBMCs. This CDR3 is CASSVVWTSGGEQFF. Here the CDR3 DNA reads TGTGCCAGCAGCGTAGTATGGACTAGCGGGGGTGAGCAGTTCTTC.